What follows describes a single T cell receptor beta chain. Its antigen is still unknown. No much larger clone is present one base from it, and per-base qualities are unavailable. The entry originates in a study of blood T cell repertoires in COVID-19 (dated by TCRdb to the early 2020s). As for the study more broadly: The collaborator samples originated in the United States, Italy and Spain and spanned the acute and convalescent phases of COVID-19. HLA class I and class II types, where available, came from metadata supplied by the sample provider rather than from assay-based typing. The material from the prospective study consisted of cDNA or gDNA derived from T cells, B-cell-depleted T cells, or PBMCs. Sample metadata almost always included a de-identified subject ID, COVID-19 status, age in years and sex. Samples were obtained from the ongoing ImmuneRACE study (first 160 participants) and from about 1,300 subjects provided by 6 global collaborators. The repertoires were made available in a free public database intended to serve as a resource for research on the immune response to SARS-CoV-2. Deeply sampled blood TCRbeta repertoires from subjects exposed to, actively infected with, or recovered from COVID-19 were included in the dataset. General conclusions and limits of the study: The quantity of clinical and demographic metadata differed by source and by participant and was supplied without curation.

The immunoSEQ Assay, a bias-controlled multiplex PCR, was used to amplify TCRbeta CDR3 regions from genomic DNA. Processing in the source paper ran as follows. The number of nucleated cells in each sample was estimated from the amplification of reference gene primers within the assay. To quantify the absolute abundance of each unique TCRbeta CDR3 rearrangement, sequence reads were collapsed and filtered. For each sample, productive Simpson clonality was calculated by taking the square root of Simpson's diversity index across productive rearrangements. TCRdb took over this immuneACCESS table, retaining in-frame rearrangements with V and J assigned. Such tables are incomplete; in checked studies, under half of the missing clones stem from an unresolved V gene, and the remainder is unexplained. The V and J calls and clone size come from that table; D and trimming were worked out from the DNA. The sample includes 250,000 or so clones, with 90% observed a single time. The top ten clonotypes cover around 2.3% of the sample.

One collaborating source in Seattle enrolled patients during active infection and followed them longitudinally through the course of disease. Whole blood was collected in K2EDTA tubes by collaborating institutions according to the institutions' own protocols. For TCRbeta analysis, collaborators shipped samples in one of three forms: frozen whole blood, isolated PBMCs, or DNA extracted from either of those sample types. At the junction V is shortened by 5 bases and J by 7 bases, with 15 bases in between. The germline V gene specifies MNHEY as CDR1 and SVGEGT as CDR2. From the cysteine through the phenylalanine, the CDR3 covers 14 amino acids. The DNA shown is the 42-base CDR3, in frame from base 1.

This TCR was sampled from a woman aged 60-75 years with COVID-19, enrolled during active disease. In this chain, TRBV6-2 or TRBV6-3 is recombined with TRBJ2-1; matching of 6 bases hints at TRBD1 as the D gene. Sequencing was performed on peripheral blood. The DNA sequence is TGTGCCAGCAGTCATACCGGGACACCTAATGAGCAGTTCTTC. Translated, this gives CASSHTGTPNEQFF.